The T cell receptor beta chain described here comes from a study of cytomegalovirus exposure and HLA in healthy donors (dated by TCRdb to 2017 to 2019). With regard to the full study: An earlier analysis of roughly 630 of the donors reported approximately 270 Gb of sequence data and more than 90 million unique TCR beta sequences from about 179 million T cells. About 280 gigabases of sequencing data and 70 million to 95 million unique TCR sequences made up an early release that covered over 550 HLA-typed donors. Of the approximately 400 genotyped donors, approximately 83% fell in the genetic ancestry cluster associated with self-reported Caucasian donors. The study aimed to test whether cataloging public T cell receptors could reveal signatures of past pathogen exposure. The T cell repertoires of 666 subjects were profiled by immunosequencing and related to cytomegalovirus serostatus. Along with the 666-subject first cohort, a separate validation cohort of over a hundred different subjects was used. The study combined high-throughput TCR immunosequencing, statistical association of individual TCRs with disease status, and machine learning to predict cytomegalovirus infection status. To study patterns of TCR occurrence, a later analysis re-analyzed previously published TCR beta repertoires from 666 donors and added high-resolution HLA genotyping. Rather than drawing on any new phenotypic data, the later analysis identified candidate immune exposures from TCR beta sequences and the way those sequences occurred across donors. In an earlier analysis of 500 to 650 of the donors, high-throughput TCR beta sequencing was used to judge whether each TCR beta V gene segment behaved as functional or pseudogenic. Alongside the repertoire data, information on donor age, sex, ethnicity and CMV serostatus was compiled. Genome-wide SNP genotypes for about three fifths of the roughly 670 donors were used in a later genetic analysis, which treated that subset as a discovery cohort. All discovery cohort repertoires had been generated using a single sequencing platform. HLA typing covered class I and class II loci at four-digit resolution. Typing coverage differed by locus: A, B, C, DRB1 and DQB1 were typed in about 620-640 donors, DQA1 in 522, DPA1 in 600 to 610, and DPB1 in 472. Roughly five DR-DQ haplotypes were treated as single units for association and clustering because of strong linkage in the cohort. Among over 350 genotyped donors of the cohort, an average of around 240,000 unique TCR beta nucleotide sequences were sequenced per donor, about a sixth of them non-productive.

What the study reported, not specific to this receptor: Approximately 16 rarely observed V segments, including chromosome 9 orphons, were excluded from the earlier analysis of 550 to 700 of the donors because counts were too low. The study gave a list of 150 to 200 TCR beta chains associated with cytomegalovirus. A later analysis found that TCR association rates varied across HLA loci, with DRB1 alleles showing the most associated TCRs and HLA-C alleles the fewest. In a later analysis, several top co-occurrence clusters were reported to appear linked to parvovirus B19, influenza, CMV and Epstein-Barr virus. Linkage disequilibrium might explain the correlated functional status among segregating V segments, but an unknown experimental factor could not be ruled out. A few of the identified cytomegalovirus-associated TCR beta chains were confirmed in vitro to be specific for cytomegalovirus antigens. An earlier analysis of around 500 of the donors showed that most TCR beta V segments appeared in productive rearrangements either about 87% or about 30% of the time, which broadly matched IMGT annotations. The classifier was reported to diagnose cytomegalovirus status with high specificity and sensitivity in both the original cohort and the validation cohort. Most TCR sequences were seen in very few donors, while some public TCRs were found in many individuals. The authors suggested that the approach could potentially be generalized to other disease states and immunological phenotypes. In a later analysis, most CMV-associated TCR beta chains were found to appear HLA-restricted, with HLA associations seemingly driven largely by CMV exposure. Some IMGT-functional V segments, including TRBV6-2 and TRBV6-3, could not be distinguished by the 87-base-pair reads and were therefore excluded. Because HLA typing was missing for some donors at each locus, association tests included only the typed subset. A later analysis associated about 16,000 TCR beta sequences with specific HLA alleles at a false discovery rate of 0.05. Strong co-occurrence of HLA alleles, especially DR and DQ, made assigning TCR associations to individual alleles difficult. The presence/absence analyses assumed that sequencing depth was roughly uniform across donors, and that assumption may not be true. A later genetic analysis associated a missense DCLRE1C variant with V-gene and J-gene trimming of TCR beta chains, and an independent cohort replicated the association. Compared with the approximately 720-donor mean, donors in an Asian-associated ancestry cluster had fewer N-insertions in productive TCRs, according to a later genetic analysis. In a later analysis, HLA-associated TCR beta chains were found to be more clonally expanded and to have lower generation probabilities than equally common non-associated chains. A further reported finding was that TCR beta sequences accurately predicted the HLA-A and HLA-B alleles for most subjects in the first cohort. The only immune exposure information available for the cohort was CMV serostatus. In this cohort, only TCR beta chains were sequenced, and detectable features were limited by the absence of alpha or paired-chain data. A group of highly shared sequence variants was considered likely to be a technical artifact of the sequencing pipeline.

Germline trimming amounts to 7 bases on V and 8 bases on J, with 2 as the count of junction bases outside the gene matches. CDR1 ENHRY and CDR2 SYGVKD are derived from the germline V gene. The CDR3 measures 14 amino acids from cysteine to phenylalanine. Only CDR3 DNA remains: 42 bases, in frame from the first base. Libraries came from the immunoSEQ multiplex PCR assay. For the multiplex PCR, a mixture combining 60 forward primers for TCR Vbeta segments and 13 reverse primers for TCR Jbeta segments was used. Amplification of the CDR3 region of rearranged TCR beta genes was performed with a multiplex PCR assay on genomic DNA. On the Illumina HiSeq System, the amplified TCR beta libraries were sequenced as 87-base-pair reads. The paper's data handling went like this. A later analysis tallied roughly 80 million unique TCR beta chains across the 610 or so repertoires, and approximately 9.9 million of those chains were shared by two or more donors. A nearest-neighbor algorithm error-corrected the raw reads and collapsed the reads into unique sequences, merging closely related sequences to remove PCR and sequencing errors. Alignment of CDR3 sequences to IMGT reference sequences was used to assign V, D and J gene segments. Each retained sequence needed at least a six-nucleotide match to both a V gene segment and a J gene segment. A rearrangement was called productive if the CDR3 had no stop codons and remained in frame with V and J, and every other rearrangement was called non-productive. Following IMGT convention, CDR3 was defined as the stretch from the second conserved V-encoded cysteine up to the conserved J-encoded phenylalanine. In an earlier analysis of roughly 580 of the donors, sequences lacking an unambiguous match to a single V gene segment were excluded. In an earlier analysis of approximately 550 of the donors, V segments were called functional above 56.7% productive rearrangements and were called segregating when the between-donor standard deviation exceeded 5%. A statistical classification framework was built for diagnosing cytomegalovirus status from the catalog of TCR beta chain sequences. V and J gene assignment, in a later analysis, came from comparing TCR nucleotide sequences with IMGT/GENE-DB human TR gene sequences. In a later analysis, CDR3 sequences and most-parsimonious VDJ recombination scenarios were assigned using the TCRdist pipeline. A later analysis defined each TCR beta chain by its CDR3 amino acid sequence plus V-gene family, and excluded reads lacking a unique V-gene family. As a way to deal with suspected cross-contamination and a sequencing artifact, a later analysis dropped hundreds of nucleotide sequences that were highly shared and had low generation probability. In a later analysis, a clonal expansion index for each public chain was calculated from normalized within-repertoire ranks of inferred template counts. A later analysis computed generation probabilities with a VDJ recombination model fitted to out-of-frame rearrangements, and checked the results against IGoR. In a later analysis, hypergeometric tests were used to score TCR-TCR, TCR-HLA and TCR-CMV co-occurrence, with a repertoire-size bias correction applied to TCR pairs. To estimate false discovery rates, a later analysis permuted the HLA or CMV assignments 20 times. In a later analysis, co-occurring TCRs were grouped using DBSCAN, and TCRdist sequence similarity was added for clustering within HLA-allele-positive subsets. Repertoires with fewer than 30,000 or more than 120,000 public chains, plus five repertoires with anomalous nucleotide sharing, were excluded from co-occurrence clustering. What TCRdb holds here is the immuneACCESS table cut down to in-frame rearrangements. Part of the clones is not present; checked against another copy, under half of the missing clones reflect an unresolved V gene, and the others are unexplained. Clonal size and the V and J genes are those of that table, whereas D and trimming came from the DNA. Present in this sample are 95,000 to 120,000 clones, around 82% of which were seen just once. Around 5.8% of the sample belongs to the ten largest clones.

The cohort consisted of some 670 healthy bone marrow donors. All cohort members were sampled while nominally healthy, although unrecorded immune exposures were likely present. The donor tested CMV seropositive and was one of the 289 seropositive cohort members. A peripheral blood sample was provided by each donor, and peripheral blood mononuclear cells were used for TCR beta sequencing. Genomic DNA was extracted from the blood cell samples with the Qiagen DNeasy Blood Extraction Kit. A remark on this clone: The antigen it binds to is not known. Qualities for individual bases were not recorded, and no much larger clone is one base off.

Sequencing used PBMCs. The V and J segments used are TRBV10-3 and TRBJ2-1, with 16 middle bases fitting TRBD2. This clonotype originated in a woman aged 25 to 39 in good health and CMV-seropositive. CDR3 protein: CAITGTSGRDEQFF. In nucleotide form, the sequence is TGTGCCATCACCGGGACTAGCGGGAGGGATGAGCAGTTCTTC.